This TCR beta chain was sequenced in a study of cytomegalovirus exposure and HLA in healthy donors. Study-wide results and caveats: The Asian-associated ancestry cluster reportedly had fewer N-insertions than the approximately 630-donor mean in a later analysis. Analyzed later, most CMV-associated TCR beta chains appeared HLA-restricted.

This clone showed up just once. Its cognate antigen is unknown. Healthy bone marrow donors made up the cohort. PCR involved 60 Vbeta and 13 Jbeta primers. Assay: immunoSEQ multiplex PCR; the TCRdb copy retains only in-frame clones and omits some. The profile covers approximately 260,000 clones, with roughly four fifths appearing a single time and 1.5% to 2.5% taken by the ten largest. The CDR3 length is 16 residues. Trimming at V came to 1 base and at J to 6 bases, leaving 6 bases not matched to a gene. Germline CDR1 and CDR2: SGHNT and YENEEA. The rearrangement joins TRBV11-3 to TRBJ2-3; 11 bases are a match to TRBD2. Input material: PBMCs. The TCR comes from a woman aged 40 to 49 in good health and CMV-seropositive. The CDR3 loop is CASSLVLAGDSDTQYF. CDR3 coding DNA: TGTGCCAGCAGCTTAGTACTAGCGGGAGATTCGGATACGCAGTATTTT.